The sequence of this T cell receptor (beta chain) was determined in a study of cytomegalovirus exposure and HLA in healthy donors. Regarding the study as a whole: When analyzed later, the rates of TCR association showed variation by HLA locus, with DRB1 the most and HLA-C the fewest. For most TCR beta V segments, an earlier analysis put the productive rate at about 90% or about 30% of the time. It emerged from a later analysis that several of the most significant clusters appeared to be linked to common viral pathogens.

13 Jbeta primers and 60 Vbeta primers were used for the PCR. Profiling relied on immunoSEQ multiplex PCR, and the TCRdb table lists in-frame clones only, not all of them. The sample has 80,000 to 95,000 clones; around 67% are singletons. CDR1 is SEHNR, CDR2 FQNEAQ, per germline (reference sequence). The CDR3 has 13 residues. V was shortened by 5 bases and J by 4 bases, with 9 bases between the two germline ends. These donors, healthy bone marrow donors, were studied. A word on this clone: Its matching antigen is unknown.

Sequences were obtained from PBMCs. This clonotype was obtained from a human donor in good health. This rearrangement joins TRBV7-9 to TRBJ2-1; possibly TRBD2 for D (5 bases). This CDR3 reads CASSLDLYNEQFF. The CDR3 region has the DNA TGTGCCAGCAGCCTGGACTTATACAATGAGCAGTTCTTC.